The 7 T cell receptor beta chains presented below share a single source sample, sequenced in a study of blood T cell repertoires in COVID-19. Sequencing used immunoSEQ multiplex PCR; TCRdb keeps in-frame clones, though not all of them. The table has over 200,000 clones, 85% to 90% seen once. Sample: peripheral blood. The receptors shown here come from a woman in her fifties or sixties with acute or convalescent COVID-19.

The chain carries TRBV7-2 and TRBJ2-1; the match to TRBD2 covers 7 bases. This CDR3 has 14 amino acids. J gave up 6 bases and V 5 bases, and 7 bases lay outside the gene matches. In germline, CDR1 is SGHTA, CDR2 FQGNSA. CDR3 in DNA: TGTGCCAGCAGCACAAGCGGGGCTGGCAATGAGCAGTTCTTC. It specifies CASSTSGAGNEQFF.

The V and J genes are TRBV30 and TRBJ1-5; tentative D call: TRBD1 (5 bases). CDR3 length: 13 residues. Looked up from germline, CDR1 is GTSNPN and CDR2 is SVGIG (reference sequence). With 5 bases removed from V and 6 bases from J, the gap between germline ends came to 14 bases. The CDR3 DNA reads as TGTGCCTGGGGAGGGGCCGATATTCAGCCCCAGCATTTT. The encoded protein is CAWGGADIQPQHF.

The chain uses TRBV18 and TRBJ2-1; 10 bases are shared with TRBD1. The CDR3 runs 16 residues. Germline assignment: CDR1 KGHSH and CDR2 LQKENI. Trimming removed 7 bases from V and 3 bases from J; junction bases left unmatched: 9. The CDR3 here is CASYPGQGTYYNEQFF. Written as DNA, the CDR3 is TGTGCCAGCTATCCGGGACAGGGGACCTACTACAATGAGCAGTTCTTC.

The chain recombines TRBV18 with TRBJ1-3, with D uncertain. Trimming left V 6 bases short and J 2 bases short, with 17 bases between. CDR1 and CDR2 (germline): KGHSH, LQKENI. The CDR3 sequence is 16 residues long. CDR3 DNA sequence: TGTGCCAGCTCGCGGACTCATCGGGAGACTGGAAACACCATATATTTT. Its translation: CASSRTHRETGNTIYF.

A few counts support this clone. The chain couples TRBV3-1 (or the pseudogene TRBV3-2) to TRBJ2-5, with 8 nucleotides matching TRBD1. The V segment lost 4 bases and the J segment 4 bases; nucleotides outside the gene matches: 5. Germline V gene sequence: CDR1 LGHDT, CDR2 YNNKEL (reference sequence). This CDR3 has 14 amino acids. CDR3: CASSPVQGVETQYF. The CDR3 DNA reads TGTGCCAGCAGCCCAGTACAGGGGGTAGAGACCCAGTACTTC.

J is TRBJ2-3 and V is TRBV29-1; 7 bases line up with TRBD1. The ends lost 4 bases at V and 2 bases at J; junction bases unmatched: 3. The germline V gene encodes CDR1 SQVTM and CDR2 ANQGSEA. The CDR3 sequence is 13 residues long. This CDR3 is CSVGTGNTDTQYF. CDR3 bases: TGCAGCGTTGGGACAGGAAACACAGATACGCAGTATTTT.

This clone occurred a few times. The V and J genes are TRBV5-4 and TRBJ1-1; D is unclear. V was cut by 7 bases and J by 1 base, with 11 bases left in between. Looked up from germline, CDR1 is SGHNT and CDR2 is YYREEE (reference sequence). The CDR3 covers 13 residues. This chain's CDR3 is CASAKQANTEAFF. As DNA, the CDR3 is TGTGCCAGCGCCAAGCAGGCGAACACTGAAGCTTTCTTT.